Presented here are 12 T cell receptor beta chains from one specimen sequenced in a study of T cell responses to AZD1222 COVID-19 vaccine. TCRdb's copy holds only in-frame clones and misses some; the assay was immunoSEQ multiplex PCR. This table holds over 45,000 clones, approximately 91% found once. Sequences were derived from peripheral blood, sampled 28 days after the second AZD1222 dose. Receptors originate from an adult who received the AZD1222 COVID-19 vaccine.

The rearrangement links TRBV27 to TRBJ1-1; no firm D call. The CDR3 runs 15 residues. The germline V and J ends were trimmed by 0 bases and 1 base, with 9 bases remaining between them. From germline, CDR1 is MNHEY and CDR2 SMNVEV (reference sequence). The CDR3 nucleotides read TGTGCCAGCAGTTTATCCTGGAAGGGGAACACTGAAGCTTTCTTT. It is translated as CASSLSWKGNTEAFF.

V usage is TRBV5-1 and J usage is TRBJ2-5; D is uncertain. CDR1 SGHRS and CDR2 YFSETQ come from the germline V gene. V shed 1 base and J shed 5 bases, with 3 bases lying between them. The CDR3 extends over 11 amino acids. CDR3 nucleotide sequence: TGCGCCAGCAGCTTGAAGGAGACCCAGTACTTC. As protein: CASSLKETQYF. Full variable domain (outside the CDR3, taken from reference TRBV5-1 and TRBJ2-5): KAGVTQTPRYLIKTRGQQVTLSCSPISGHRSVSWYQQTPGQGLQFLFEYFSETQRNKGNFPGRFSGRQFSNSRSEMNVSTLELGDSALYLCASSLKETQYFGPGTRLLVL.

The V call is TRBV10-3, the J call TRBJ2-2; the match to TRBD2 covers 8 bases. The J segment lost 1 base and the V segment lost 11 bases, leaving 15 bases of the junction unmatched. Per the germline V gene, CDR1 is ENHRY and CDR2 is SYGVKD. The CDR3 sequence is 17 residues long. DNA for the CDR3: TGTGCCGTAAGCGGGGGAGCTATCACGGGGAACACCGGGGAGCTGTTTTTT. Translation gives CAVSGGAITGNTGELFF.

The J gene is TRBJ2-7, the V gene TRBV15; D not resolved. CDR3 length equals 15 residues. Germline assignment: CDR1 LNHNV and CDR2 YYDKDF (reference sequence). Trimming removed 0 bases at V and 3 bases at J, with 12 bases between. CDR3 protein: CATSRESVGYYEQYF. CDR3 DNA sequence: TGTGCCACCAGCAGAGAATCAGTTGGATACTACGAGCAGTACTTC.

The CDR3 bases are TGTGCCAGCAGCTACCGGGACAGGGCCGGCGAGCAGTACTTC. Residues: CASSYRDRAGEQYF. This chain joins TRBV7-2 and TRBJ2-7, with 9 bases fitting TRBD1. Germline values: CDR1 SGHTA, CDR2 FQGNSA. V was pared by 4 bases and J by 6 bases, with 7 bases of the junction left unmatched. This CDR3 has 14 amino acids.

The chain carries TRBV24-1 and TRBJ2-3; a possible D gene is TRBD1 (5 bases). V lost 1 base, J lost 4 bases, and 5 bases lay in between. The CDR3 is 13 residues long. The germline CDR1 and CDR2 sequences are KGHDR and SFDVKD. The CDR3 loop is CATSDLQADTQYF. CDR3 in DNA: TGTGCCACCAGTGATTTACAGGCAGATACGCAGTATTTT.

J is TRBJ2-5 and V is TRBV28, with TRBD1 identical over 9 bases. The CDR3 is made up of 14 amino acids. Germline CDR1 reads MDHEN; CDR2 reads SYDVKM. The V and J ends lost 3 bases and 5 bases, in that order; junction bases with no gene match: 4. DNA of the CDR3: TGTGCCAGCAGTTTGGACAGGGGTGGGGAGACCCAGTACTTC. It yields the protein CASSLDRGGETQYF.

The chain has TRBV7-9 and TRBJ1-2, with D possibly TRBD1 on 5 matching bases. The CDR3 has 14 amino acids. The V end lost 3 bases, the J end lost 4 bases, and 12 bases lay between the germline ends. Germline V gives CDR1 SEHNR, CDR2 FQNEAQ (reference sequence). The CDR3 loop reads CASSFEGDLYGYTF. In DNA, the CDR3 is TGTGCCAGCAGCTTTGAAGGGGATCTCTATGGCTACACCTTC. Full variable domain (remainder filled in from reference TRBV7-9 and TRBJ1-2): DTGVSQNPRHKITKRGQNVTFRCDPISEHNRLYWYRQTLGQGPEFLTYFQNEAQLEKSRLLSDRFSAERPKGSFSTLEIQRTEQGDSAMYLCASSFEGDLYGYTFGSGTRLTVV.

The chain links TRBV5-8 to TRBJ2-1; 12 bases are shared with TRBD2. Germline V CDR1 and CDR2: SGHTS, YDEGEE. The CDR3 is 16 amino acids. With V trimmed by 4 bases and J by 6 bases, 8 bases remained unmatched. The CDR3, as DNA: TGTGCCAGCAGCACAGGACTAGCGGGGCCTGGCAATGAGCAGTTCTTC. Translated, it gives CASSTGLAGPGNEQFF.

This clone turned up a few times. The rearrangement joins TRBV7-8 to TRBJ1-1; no firm D call. The germline CDR1 and CDR2 sequences are SGHVS and FQNEAQ. The CDR3 loop spans 12 amino acids. Trimming removed 5 bases at V and 7 bases at J, with 11 bases between. The CDR3 here is CASSIRTDEAFF. The CDR3 nucleotides read TGTGCCAGCAGCATACGGACGGATGAAGCTTTCTTT.

DNA for the CDR3: TGTGCCAGCAGGCCGGGACAGAACACTGAAGCTTTCTTT. Amino acids: CASRPGQNTEAFF. The rearrangement links TRBV6-5 to TRBJ1-1; weak D call: TRBD1 (6 bases). Trimming stripped 6 bases from V and 1 base from J, with 9 bases between. The CDR3 extends over 13 amino acids. Germline lookup yields CDR1 MNHEY and CDR2 SVGAGI.

This chain uses TRBV5-6 with TRBJ2-7, with TRBD1 identical over 8 bases. Germline V gene lookup returns CDR1 SGHDT and CDR2 YYEEEE. This CDR3 spans 14 amino acids. V dropped 3 bases and J dropped 4; count of bases not matched to a gene: 6. The CDR3 is CASSSRTGNYEQYF. For the CDR3, the DNA is TGTGCCAGCAGCTCAAGGACAGGGAATTACGAGCAGTACTTC.